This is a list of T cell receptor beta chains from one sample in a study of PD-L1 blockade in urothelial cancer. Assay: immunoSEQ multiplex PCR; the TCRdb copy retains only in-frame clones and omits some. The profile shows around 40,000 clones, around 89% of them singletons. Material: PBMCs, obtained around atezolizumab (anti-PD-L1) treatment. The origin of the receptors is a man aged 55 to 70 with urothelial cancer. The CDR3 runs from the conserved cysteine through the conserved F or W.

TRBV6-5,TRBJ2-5,CASTYGLGFQETQYF
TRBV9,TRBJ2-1,CASTVGGGDVSRYNEQFF
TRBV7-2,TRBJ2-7,CASSLTPDRVGYEQYF
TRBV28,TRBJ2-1,CASSLGTSRYNEQFF
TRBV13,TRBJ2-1,CASSHRLAGLYNEQFF
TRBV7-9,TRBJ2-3,CASSLTSGGADTQYF
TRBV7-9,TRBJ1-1,CASSPPWGGMNTEAFF
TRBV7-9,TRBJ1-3,CASSSLQPGNTIYF
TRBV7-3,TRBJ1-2,CASSLSPGQGGYTF
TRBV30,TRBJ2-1,CAWSVSSVRGEQFF
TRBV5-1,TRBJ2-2,CASSRRTSGGQVSTGELFF
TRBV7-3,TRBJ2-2,CASSSTSTKTGELFF
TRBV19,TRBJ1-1,CASTRQGARRTEAFF
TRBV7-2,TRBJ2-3,CASSLEDRPSDTQYF
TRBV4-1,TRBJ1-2,CASSQEPGGGYTF
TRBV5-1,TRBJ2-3,CASETSGFTDTQYF
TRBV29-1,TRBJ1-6,CSVSTGDGSYNSPLHF
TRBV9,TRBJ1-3,CASSVRRGGSGNTIYF
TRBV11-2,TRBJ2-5,CASRPTGSGLGTQYF
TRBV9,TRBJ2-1,CASSPRMGGYNEQFF
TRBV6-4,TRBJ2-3,CASSPTWGSDTQYF
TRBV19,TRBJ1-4,CASSWDTTNEKLFF
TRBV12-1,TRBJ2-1,CASSYIAGFDLNPNEQFF
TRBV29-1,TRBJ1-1,CSVEVPRTARATEAFF
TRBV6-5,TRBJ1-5,CASSGTGYQPQHF
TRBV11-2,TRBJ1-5,CASSPMSIPGGNQPQHF
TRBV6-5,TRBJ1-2,CASSSHGPRDNGYTF
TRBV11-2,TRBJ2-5,CASSPIQETQYF
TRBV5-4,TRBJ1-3,CASSSPLEGNTIYF
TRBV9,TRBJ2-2,CASSPQPGGKTGELFF
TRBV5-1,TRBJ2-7,CASSSEGEFSEQYF
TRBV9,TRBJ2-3,CASSAWGEGGGTDTQYF
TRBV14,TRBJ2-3,CASSQSLSSRPDTQYF
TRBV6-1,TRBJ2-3,CASSEGAGTDTQYF
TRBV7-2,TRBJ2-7,CASSFGGSSYEQYF
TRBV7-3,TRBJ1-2,CASSADMNYGYTF
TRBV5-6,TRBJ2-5,CASSRTGGETQYF
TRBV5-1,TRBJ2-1,CASSLESSYNEQFF
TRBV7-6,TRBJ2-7,CASSPGDSSSYEQYF
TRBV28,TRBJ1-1,CASSLQGDTEAFF
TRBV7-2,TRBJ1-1,CASSLYPGLNTEAFF
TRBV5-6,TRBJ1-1,CASGPGGGTEAFF
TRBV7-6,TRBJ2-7,CASSLGQLGEQYF
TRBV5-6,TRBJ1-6,CASSFGQGLGPPLHF
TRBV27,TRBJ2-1,CASSLAGIDRNEQFF
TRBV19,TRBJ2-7,CASSRKSFYEQYF
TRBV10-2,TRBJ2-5,CASGQQETQYF
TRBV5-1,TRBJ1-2,CASSLVGQSSGYTF
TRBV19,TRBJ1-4,CASQGDYEKLFF
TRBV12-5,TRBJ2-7,CASGKTGTSGSNYEQYF
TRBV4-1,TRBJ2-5,CASSQFDTVVETQYF
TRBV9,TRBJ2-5,CASSVYSGGLQGETQYF
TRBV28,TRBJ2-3,CASSGAGTSGGRGDTQYF
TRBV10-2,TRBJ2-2,CASTPVASGSSTGELFF
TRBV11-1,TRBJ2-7,CASSYTRGLYEQYF
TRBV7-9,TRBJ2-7,CASGLGAGEVQYF